These 21 T cell receptor beta chains share one sample of origin, sequenced in a study of T cell responses to AZD1222 COVID-19 vaccine. This table comes from immunoSEQ multiplex PCR, and its TCRdb copy is limited to in-frame clones, with some not included. Of around 160,000 clones detected, about 91% appear once; the ten largest clones hold around 3.8%. The sequencing used peripheral blood, collected 28 days after the second AZD1222 dose. Receptors originate from an adult who received the AZD1222 COVID-19 vaccine.

The count of this clone is one. The chain couples TRBV19 to TRBJ2-1; 8 nucleotides match TRBD2. Germline V gives CDR1 LNHDA, CDR2 SQIVND (reference sequence). This CDR3 is built from 19 residues. V dropped 5 bases and J dropped 6; count of bases not matched to a gene: 21. The CDR3 bases are TGTGCCAGTAGTCAACCTACTCCCCTCTGGACTAGCTTCACCAATGAGCAGTTCTTC. This sequence encodes CASSQPTPLWTSFTNEQFF.

The gene calls are TRBV11-2 and TRBJ2-7; D ambiguous. V shed 0 bases and J shed 4 bases, with 4 bases lying between them. Germline CDR1 SGHAT, CDR2 FQNNGV. The CDR3 runs 12 residues. The CDR3 nucleotides read TGTGCCAGCAGCTTAGATCTATACGAGCAGTACTTC. The encoded protein is CASSLDLYEQYF.

This clone was observed at least ten times. The chain has TRBV15 and TRBJ1-6; D gene uncertain. Trimming pared 9 bases from V and 0 bases from J, leaving 9 bases between. Looked up from germline, CDR1 is LNHNV and CDR2 is YYDKDF (reference sequence). The CDR3 covers 14 residues. CDR3 region: CATGKFSYNSPLHF. In DNA form, the CDR3 reads TGTGCCACGGGGAAATTCTCCTATAATTCACCCCTCCACTTT.

The chain has TRBV6-2 or TRBV6-3 and TRBJ2-7, with D possibly matching TRBD1 (7 bases). V was cut by 6 bases and J by 5 bases, with 14 bases left in between. The CDR3 has 13 amino acids. Germline loops: CDR1 MNHEY, CDR2 SVGEGT. Here the CDR3 reads CASSRGTEHEQYF. DNA for the CDR3: TGTGCCAGCAGCCGCGGGACAGAACACGAGCAGTACTTC.

This clone was recorded only once. The chain employs TRBV9 and TRBJ1-6, with TRBD1 matching 8 bases. V trimming: 4 bases; J trimming: 7 bases; junction bases outside the gene matches: 4. The germline V gene has CDR1 SGDLS and CDR2 YYNGEE. The CDR3 spans 14 residues. The CDR3 spells CASSLQGENSPLHF. For the CDR3, the DNA is TGTGCCAGCAGCTTACAGGGGGAGAATTCACCCCTCCACTTT. Based on the CDR3 plus reference TRBV9 and TRBJ1-6, the full variable domain is DSGVTQTPKHLITATGQRVTLRCSPRSGDLSVYWYQQSLDQGLQFLIQYYNGEERAKGNILERFSAQQFPDLHSELNLSSLELGDSALYFCASSLQGENSPLHFGNGTRLTVT.

Points on this clone: Different DNA sequences within this sample yield the same CDR3. For the CDR3, the DNA is TGTGCCAGCAGCCTACCGGGTAACTATGGCTACACCTTC. Amino acid sequence: CASSLPGNYGYTF. The V and J genes are TRBV3-1 (or the pseudogene TRBV3-2) and TRBJ1-2; D gene uncertain. The CDR3 loop spans 13 amino acids. The germline V and J ends were trimmed by 4 bases and 1 base, with 7 bases remaining between them. Germline lookup yields CDR1 LGHDT and CDR2 YNNKEL (reference sequence).

This chain joins TRBV11-2 and TRBJ2-7; 7 positions match TRBD2. J was trimmed by 5 bases and V by 1 base; bases with no gene match: 2. CDR3 length equals 13 residues. Looked up from germline, CDR1 is SGHAT and CDR2 is FQNNGV. The CDR3 sequence is CASSLAGGHEQYF. The DNA for the CDR3 is TGTGCCAGCAGCTTAGCGGGAGGCCACGAGCAGTACTTC.

This chain connects TRBV10-3 to TRBJ2-7, with 9 positions matching TRBD1. CDR1 is ENHRY, CDR2 SYGVKD, per germline. The CDR3 extends over 13 amino acids. V dropped 7 bases and J dropped 6; count of bases not matched to a gene: 7. CDR3 in amino acids: CAITSGQGAEQYF. The CDR3 DNA reads TGTGCCATCACCTCGGGACAGGGCGCCGAGCAGTACTTC.

The genes are TRBV7-9 and TRBJ1-2; 7 bases align to TRBD1. Trimming cost V 5 bases and J 2 bases; bases outside gene matches: 2. Germline V gives CDR1 SEHNR, CDR2 FQNEAQ (reference sequence). The CDR3 contains 13 residues. The CDR3 DNA sequence: TGTGCCAGCAGCCAGGGACAGAACTATGGCTACACCTTC. Encoded protein: CASSQGQNYGYTF. Full variable domain (missing parts from reference TRBV7-9 and TRBJ1-2): DTGVSQNPRHKITKRGQNVTFRCDPISEHNRLYWYRQTLGQGPEFLTYFQNEAQLEKSRLLSDRFSAERPKGSFSTLEIQRTEQGDSAMYLCASSQGQNYGYTFGSGTRLTVV.

The rearrangement joins TRBV6-5 to TRBJ1-3; no clear D gene. Germline V CDR1 and CDR2: MNHEY, SVGAGI. Trimming left V 5 bases short and J 0 bases short, with 8 bases between. The CDR3 contains 14 residues. The CDR3 region is CASSHRLSGNTIYF. The DNA of the CDR3 is TGTGCCAGCAGTCACCGCCTCTCTGGAAACACCATATATTTT.

The J gene is TRBJ1-1, the V gene TRBV11-2; D is undetermined. The CDR3 is 11 amino acids. V lost 4 bases and J 4 bases, leaving 4 bases between the germline ends. Germline V lookup: CDR1 SGHAT, CDR2 FQNNGV. Here the CDR3 reads CASSSTTEAFF. The CDR3 DNA reads TGTGCCAGCAGCTCCACCACTGAAGCTTTCTTT.

The chain employs TRBV15 and TRBJ2-3, with 8 positions matching TRBD1. Germline values: CDR1 LNHNV, CDR2 YYDKDF (reference sequence). The CDR3 has 17 amino acids. V lost 5 bases, J lost 2 bases, and 12 bases stayed unmatched. The CDR3 nucleotides are TGTGCCACCAGCTTTCGGACAGGGCGTTTTTACACAGATACGCAGTATTTT. Translation: CATSFRTGRFYTDTQYF.

J is TRBJ1-1 and V is TRBV6-6, with D unresolved. Germline assignment: CDR1 MNHNY and CDR2 SVGAGI (reference sequence). The V end lost 2 bases, the J end lost 2 bases, and 12 bases lay between the germline ends. This CDR3 comprises 15 residues. CDR3 sequence: CASSYEGSGNTEAFF. The CDR3 DNA is TGTGCCAGCAGTTACGAAGGGTCAGGAAACACTGAAGCTTTCTTT.

The V gene is TRBV6-5, the J gene TRBJ2-1; the D gene is possibly TRBD2 (6 bases). With 6 bases removed from V and 9 bases from J, the gap between germline ends came to 9 bases. CDR1 is MNHEY and CDR2 is SVGAGI in the germline V gene. This CDR3 spans 11 amino acids. CDR3 sequence: CASRGEVEQFF. CDR3 bases: TGTGCCAGCAGAGGGGAGGTTGAGCAGTTCTTC.

In its sample, this clone was seen once. The V gene is TRBV6-1, the J gene TRBJ1-1, with 8 bases aligning to TRBD1. Trimming removed 7 bases from V and 3 bases from J; junction bases left unmatched: 4. Germline V gives CDR1 MNHNS, CDR2 SASEGT. This CDR3 region has 13 residues. The CDR3 nucleotides read TGTGCCAGCACCGAGGGACAGGACACTGAAGCTTTCTTT. Translated, it gives CASTEGQDTEAFF.

The J gene is TRBJ2-7, the V gene TRBV24-1, with no clear D. Per germline, CDR1 KGHDR and CDR2 SFDVKD. V lost 7 bases, J lost 4 bases, and 19 bases lay in between. The CDR3 is 15 amino acids. As DNA, the CDR3 is TGTGCCACCAGCCCCGGGCGCGGAAGTGGATACGAGCAGTACTTC. Translation gives CATSPGRGSGYEQYF.

The V gene is TRBV9, the J gene TRBJ2-7, with 10 nucleotides matching TRBD2. The V gene end was trimmed by 4 bases and the J gene end by 7 bases; junction bases not matched to a gene: 11. Germline V lookup: CDR1 SGDLS, CDR2 YYNGEE. The CDR3 extends over 15 amino acids. CDR3 in amino acids: CASSNQREGRGEQYF. CDR3 in DNA: TGTGCCAGCAGCAACCAGCGGGAGGGCCGGGGGGAGCAGTACTTC.

The chain is built from TRBV6-2 or TRBV6-3 and TRBJ2-2, with 7 bases fitting TRBD1. CDR1 and CDR2 from the germline V gene are MNHEY and SVGEGT. The CDR3 loop spans 16 amino acids. Losses at the gene ends were 2 bases for V and 4 bases for J; bases not matched to a gene: 7. This CDR3 is CASSYGPNRGTGELFF. DNA for the CDR3: TGTGCCAGCAGTTACGGGCCGAACAGGGGCACCGGGGAGCTGTTTTTT.

The CDR3 spells CAAEGTTTSTDTQYF. CDR3 DNA: TGTGCCGCGGAGGGGACAACAACTAGCACAGATACGCAGTATTTT. The V call is TRBV10-3, the J call TRBJ2-3, with D possibly being TRBD1 or TRBD2 (6 bases each). The CDR3 is made up of 15 amino acids. CDR1 ENHRY and CDR2 SYGVKD come from the germline V gene. V was clipped by 11 bases and J by 0 bases, with 18 bases between them.

The chain's CDR3 is CASSQAVDRNTEAFF. CDR3 coding DNA: TGTGCCAGCAGCCAAGCCGTGGACAGGAACACTGAAGCTTTCTTT. This sequence joins TRBV3-1 (or the pseudogene TRBV3-2) and TRBJ1-1; D is possibly TRBD1 (6 bases). This CDR3 spans 15 amino acids. The V end was cut by 1 base, the J end by 1 base, with 10 bases between. The germline V gene has CDR1 LGHDT and CDR2 YNNKEL (reference sequence).

The chain couples TRBV3-1 (or the pseudogene TRBV3-2) to TRBJ1-1; no clear D gene. The length of the CDR3 is 13 residues. The germline CDR1 and CDR2 sequences are LGHDT and YNNKEL (reference sequence). Trimming shortened V by 5 bases and J by 1 base, and 8 bases separated the two germline ends. CDR3: CASSSTANTEAFF. The DNA for the CDR3 is TGTGCCAGCAGCTCCACAGCGAACACTGAAGCTTTCTTT.